The sequence of this T cell receptor (beta chain) was determined in a study of Tregs in tolerant kidney transplant recipients. Generated by immunoSEQ multiplex PCR, the TCRdb table keeps only in-frame clones and is missing some. The sample has under 20,000 clones; about four fifths are singletons. CD4+CD25+CD127- Tregs, CD4+CD25- non-Tregs, CD4 and CD8 cells were sorted. An overnight rest at 37°C with 150 to 250 IU/ml IL-2 preceded regulatory T cell sorting from thawed PBMCs. Germline assignment: CDR1 MNHNS and CDR2 SASEGT. This CDR3 is 13 amino acids long. V lost 2 bases to trimming and J lost 3 bases, with 8 bases between them. Findings and caveats of the study: Few patients were studied, so findings need validation in larger groups. Expanding Tregs on activated donor B cells appeared to best identify donor-specific TCRbeta clones.

Turning to this clone: Its antigen is unidentified.

This chain uses TRBV6-1 with TRBJ2-7; D may correspond to TRBD1 or TRBD2 (6 bases each). This sequence originates from a human donor in good health. Sequenced sample: Tregs from blood. This CDR3 reads CASSERGDYEQYF. CDR3 DNA sequence: TGTGCCAGCAGTGAAAGGGGGGACTACGAGCAGTACTTC.